The entry below gives a single T cell receptor beta chain sequence along with its context. This clonotype was seen ten or more times. Its antigen target is currently unknown. No qualities accompany the bases; no much larger clone lies one base away. These data are taken from a study of T cells in Graves' hyperthyroidism and ophthalmopathy (dated by TCRdb to 2018 to 2020). Some background on the complete study: Peripheral blood samples were taken at the time of initial diagnosis, prior to any treatment. TCR V-J signatures able to tell the groups apart were searched for in a discovery cohort of 90 to 100 patients, of whom more than 40 had Graves' ophthalmopathy and some 60 had stable Graves' hyperthyroidism. Prospective prediction of ophthalmopathy was tested in an independent validation cohort consisting of 18 hyperthyroidism patients and approximately 16 patients who later progressed to ophthalmopathy. The 75 to 100 discovery patients were divided at random into training and test sets in a 7:3 ratio. The study also compared thyroid tissue and blood T-cell repertoires from 6 or 7 Graves' hyperthyroidism patients. Following sampling, methimazole starting at 30 mg daily was given to hyperthyroidism patients, and high-dose intravenous methylprednisolone was given to ophthalmopathy patients. The paper reports TCR Vbeta CDR3 sequencing of about 140 peripheral blood samples: under 45 ophthalmopathy, over 70 hyperthyroidism and approximately 17 progressor patients.

CDR1 and CDR2 were assigned from the germline V gene as SGHDT and YYEEEE. The CDR3 holds 15 amino acids from the cysteine to the phenylalanine. Left in the record is the CDR3 DNA by itself, 45 bases read in frame from the first base. Deletion took 0 bases off V and 4 bases off J, with a span of 11 bases between the germline ends. Amplification of TCR beta CDR3 regions was carried out from RNA transcripts. The TCR CDR3 was subjected to a first round of RT-PCR using the HTBI primer set and the Qiagen OneStep RT-PCR kit. Libraries were constructed in a second round of multiplex PCR, after which size selection and purification were carried out. Libraries were sequenced paired-end with 100 bp reads on an Illumina HiSeq2000. From the authors' description of their analysis: SOAPnuke was used to process the raw data, with reads discarded if the reads contained adapters or uncalled bases, had a mean Phred below 15, or lacked an exact constant-primer or identifier match. COPE v1.2.5 was used to merge high-quality paired reads, and clonotypes were defined as unique nucleotide sequences. Clonotypes were aligned to IMGT TRBV, TRBD and TRBJ reference segments using MiTCR v1.1. Only V-J combinations with frequency above 0.0001, covering about 99% of repertoires, were analysed. The TCS score was defined as the ratio of F50 (clonal expansion) to E x V (chaos), calculated using BLOSUM62-based TCRdist between CDR3 peptides within each V-J. Welch's t-statistics and random forest reduced 450 to 600 V-J features to about 12, which were used in a naive Bayes classifier (R e1071). TCRdb reran the public reads through fastp at Q25 and MiXCR, keeping productive beta chains. Every distinct CDR3 protein forms one entry, paired with its most common genes and DNA. These V and J calls are TCRdb output, not the study's own analysis. The sample yields 500,000 to 750,000 distinct CDR3 sequences; over 12% were counted once. The ten most abundant clones make up 7.1% of the sample.

General study outcomes and caveats: Sample size was not statistically predetermined, and investigators were not blinded to group allocation. Most expanded thyroid clonotypes (frequency above 0.001) were also found in blood, which suggests that blood repertoires may mirror thyroid immune responses. A 13 V-J signature model separated ophthalmopathy from stable hyperthyroidism, with approximately 86% sensitivity and just under 84% specificity in cross-validation and 80%/75% in testing. In validation, the model predicted progression to ophthalmopathy a median of around 6.5 months before onset, with approximately 71% sensitivity and roughly 79% specificity.

Ophthalmopathy patients had moderately to severely active disease, with a Clinical Activity Score of 3 or more, a NOSPECS grade of 4 or more, and a disease duration of less than 3 months. The study excluded patients with uncontrolled infections, other autoimmune diseases, pregnancy or lactation. Diagnoses relied on clinical symptoms, serum thyroxine and TRAb, thyroid ultrasound and orbital computed tomography. PBMCs were isolated from 10 ml of fresh peripheral blood by Ficoll-Paque density gradient centrifugation. Total RNA was extracted with Trizol reagent, and quality was checked on an Agilent 2100 Bioanalyzer.

Rearrangement joined TRBV5-6 to TRBJ2-1, with the D gene not clear enough to name. The clonotype was recovered from a woman younger than 35 with Graves' ophthalmopathy. The sequenced material came from blood. The DNA sequence is given as TGTGCCAGCAGCTTGGGGGTAGCCCTATACAATGAGCAGTTCTTC. Its protein product is CASSLGVALYNEQFF.